This note documents a single T cell receptor (beta chain) sequence. Its target is unknown. Vbeta (60) and Jbeta (13) primers were used in the PCR. In the source study's methods: An analysis performed later counted 70 million to 90 million unique TCR beta chains (approximately 10 million of them shared). The repertoire was sequenced with immunoSEQ multiplex PCR; TCRdb's copy has only in-frame clones and lacks some. Clone size and the V and J calls come from that table; the DNA yielded D and trimming. The sample has 150,000 or so clones, about 65% seen once. This sample stems from a study of cytomegalovirus exposure and HLA in healthy donors. Study-level findings and limits: In vitro work confirmed that a few CMV-associated chains recognize CMV antigens. TCR beta sequences reportedly predicted most subjects' HLA-A and HLA-B alleles accurately.

CDR3 length: 11 residues. Germline values: CDR1 SEHNR, CDR2 FQNEAQ (reference sequence). V shed 5 bases, J shed 14 bases, and the junction held 4 bases outside the gene matches. The TCR was taken from a girl aged 5 to 17 in good health and CMV-seronegative. This chain connects TRBV7-9 to TRBJ2-1, with 9 positions matching TRBD2. Sequenced material: PBMCs. CDR3 protein: CASSGGGAEFF. The CDR3 DNA reads as TGTGCCAGCAGCGGCGGGGGGGCCGAGTTCTTC.